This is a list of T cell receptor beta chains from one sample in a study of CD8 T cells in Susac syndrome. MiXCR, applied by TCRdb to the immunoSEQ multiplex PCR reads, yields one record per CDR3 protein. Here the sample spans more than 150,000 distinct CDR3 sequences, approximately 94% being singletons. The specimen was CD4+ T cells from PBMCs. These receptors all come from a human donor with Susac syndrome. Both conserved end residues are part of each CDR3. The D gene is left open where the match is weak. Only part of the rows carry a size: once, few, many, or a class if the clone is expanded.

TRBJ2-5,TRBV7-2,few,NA,TGTGCCAGCAGCTCTTGGGAGACCCAGTACTTC,CASSSWETQYF
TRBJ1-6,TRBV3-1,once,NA,TGTGCCAGCAGCCAAACAAGACAAGCCAATTCACCCCTCCACTTT,CASSQTRQANSPLHF
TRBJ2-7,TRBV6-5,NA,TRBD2,TGTGCCAGCATTTCCCCTAGCGGGGGGCGGACCGGCCCCTACGAGCAGTACTTC,CASISPSGGRTGPYEQYF
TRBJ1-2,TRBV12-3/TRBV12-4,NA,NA,TGTGCCAGCAGTTTAGTGGAGGGGTATGGCTACACCTTC,CASSLVEGYGYTF
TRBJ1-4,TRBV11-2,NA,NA,TGTGCCAGCAGCCCCCGGACGGACGGCAAACTGTTTTTT,CASSPRTDGKLFF
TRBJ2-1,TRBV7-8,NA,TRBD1,TGTGCCAGCAGCTTAGAGAGGGACAGCCTCTACAATGAGCAGTTCTTC,CASSLERDSLYNEQFF
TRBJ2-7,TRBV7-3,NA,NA,TGTGCCAGCAGCTTAGGTGCAGGGCTCCCCTACGAGCAGTACTTC,CASSLGAGLPYEQYF
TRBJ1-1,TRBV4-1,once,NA,TGCGCCAGCAGCCAAGATGGGGACATGAACACTGAAGCTTTCTTT,CASSQDGDMNTEAFF
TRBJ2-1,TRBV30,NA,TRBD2,TGTGCCTGGAGTGTACTAGCGGGGGGGCCTTCCAATGAGCAGTTCTTC,CAWSVLAGGPSNEQFF
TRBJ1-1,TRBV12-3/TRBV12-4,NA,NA,TGTGCCAGCAGTTTGGGCCAGAACACTGAAGCTTTCTTT,CASSLGQNTEAFF
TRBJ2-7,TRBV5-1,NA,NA,TGCGCCAGCAGCTTGCGAGGGATCTCCTACGAGCAGTACTTC,CASSLRGISYEQYF
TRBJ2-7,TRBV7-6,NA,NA,TGTGCCAGCAGCCAGGGGGAGGTCGAGCAGTACTTC,CASSQGEVEQYF
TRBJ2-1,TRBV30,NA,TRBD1,TGTGCCTGGAACCCGTCGGGACAGTTCTACAATGAGCAGTTCTTC,CAWNPSGQFYNEQFF
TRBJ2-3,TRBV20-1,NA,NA,TGCAGTGCTACTACCCCCACGGATACGCAGTATTTT,CSATTPTDTQYF
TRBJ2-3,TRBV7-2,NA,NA,TGTGCCAGCAGCTTACAGGTCGGCAGCACAGATACGCAGTATTTT,CASSLQVGSTDTQYF
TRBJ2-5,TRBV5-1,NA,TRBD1,TGCGCCAGCAGCTTGGGATCGTGGGACAGGGGAATGGAGACCCAGTACTTC,CASSLGSWDRGMETQYF
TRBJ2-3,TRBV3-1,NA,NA,TGTGCCAGCAGCCCCTCGGTACCAGATACGCAGTATTTT,CASSPSVPDTQYF
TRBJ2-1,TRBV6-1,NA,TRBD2,TGTGCCAGCGCACCCCTTTTGCGGGGGGCTCAATACAATGAGCAGTTCTTC,CASAPLLRGAQYNEQFF
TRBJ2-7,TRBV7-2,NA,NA,TGTGCCAGCAGCCCCCAGGGCGAGCAGTACTTC,CASSPQGEQYF
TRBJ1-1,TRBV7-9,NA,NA,TGTGCCAGCAGCTTAGAGACAGTGACTGAAGCTTTCTTT,CASSLETVTEAFF
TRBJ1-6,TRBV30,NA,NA,TGTGCCTGGGAGGAGGGTCAGAATTCACCCCTCCACTTT,CAWEEGQNSPLHF
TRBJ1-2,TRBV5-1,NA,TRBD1,TGCGCCAGCAGCTGGGACAGGGACTATGGCTACACCTTC,CASSWDRDYGYTF
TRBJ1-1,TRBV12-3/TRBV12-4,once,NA,TGTGCCAGCAGTCCCCTAGGGCGGGGATGGGCTGAAGCTTTCTTT,CASSPLGRGWAEAFF
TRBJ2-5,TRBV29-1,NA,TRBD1,TGCAGCGCTTATACAGGGGAAGGAGAGACCCAGTACTTC,CSAYTGEGETQYF
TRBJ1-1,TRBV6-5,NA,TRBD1,TGTGCCAGCAGTGTGTCGACAGGGCTTACTGAAGCTTTCTTT,CASSVSTGLTEAFF
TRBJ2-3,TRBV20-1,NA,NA,TGCAGTGCTGGAAGGGAGCAACCCGGGGATACGCAGTATTTT,CSAGREQPGDTQYF
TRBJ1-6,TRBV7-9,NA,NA,TGTGCGTTTGGGGACTCACCCCTCCACTTT,CAFGDSPLHF
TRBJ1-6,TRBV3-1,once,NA,TGTGCCAGCAGCCAAGGGGTGGGGAAAAATTCACCCCTCCACTTT,CASSQGVGKNSPLHF
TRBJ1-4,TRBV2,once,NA,TGTGCCAGCAGTGAGGCGGCAGGGATGACTGCAACTAATGAAAAACTGTTTTTT,CASSEAAGMTATNEKLFF
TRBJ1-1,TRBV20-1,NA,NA,TGCAGTGTTCGGATGAACACTGAAGCTTTCTTT,CSVRMNTEAFF
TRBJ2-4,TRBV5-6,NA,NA,TGTGCCAGCAGCTTAATACAGGGTGGTGAGAATCAGTACTTC,CASSLIQGGENQYF
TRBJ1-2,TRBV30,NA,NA,TGTGCCTGGAGTGAGGTCAACTATGGCTACACCTTC,CAWSEVNYGYTF
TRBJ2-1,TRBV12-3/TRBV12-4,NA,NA,TGTGCCAGCAGTCTAGGGGAAAATGAGCAGTTCTTC,CASSLGENEQFF
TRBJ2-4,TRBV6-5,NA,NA,TGTGCCAGCAGTTACTCGAAAGGAGGGCCAGCCAAAAACATTCAGTACTTC,CASSYSKGGPAKNIQYF
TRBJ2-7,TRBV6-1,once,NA,TGTGCCAGCAGGTTCGAGGAGGGAAGCTACGAGCAGTACTTC,CASRFEEGSYEQYF
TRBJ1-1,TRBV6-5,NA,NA,TGTGCCAGCAAGCCCCCCTACTCGAACACTGAAGCTTTCTTT,CASKPPYSNTEAFF
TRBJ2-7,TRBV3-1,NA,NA,TGTGCCAGCAGCCAAGGCTTTAGCTCCCCCATGGAGCAGTACTTC,CASSQGFSSPMEQYF
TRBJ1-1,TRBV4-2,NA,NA,TGTGCCAGCAGCCAGTTATTCGCTGAAGCTTTCTTT,CASSQLFAEAFF
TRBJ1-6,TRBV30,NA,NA,TGTGCCTGGAGTCGGACTCAACCCCTCCACTTT,CAWSRTQPLHF
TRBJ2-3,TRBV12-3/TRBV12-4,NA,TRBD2,TGTGCCAGCAGGTACACGGGACTAGCCACAGATACGCAGTATTTT,CASRYTGLATDTQYF
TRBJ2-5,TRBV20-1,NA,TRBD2,TGCAGTGCTAGAGATCAGCGGGGGGCTCAAGAGACCCAGTACTTC,CSARDQRGAQETQYF
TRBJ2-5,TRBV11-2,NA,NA,TGTGCCAGCAGCTCAACAGGGCGGCAGGAGACCCAGTACTTC,CASSSTGRQETQYF
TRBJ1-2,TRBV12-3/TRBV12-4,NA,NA,TGTGCCAGCAGTCTCAGGCAGATTTCTTATGGCTACACCTTC,CASSLRQISYGYTF
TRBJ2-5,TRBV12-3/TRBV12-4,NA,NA,TGTGCCAGCAGTCAATCCCTCGGACTGACGGGGGAGACCCAGTACTTC,CASSQSLGLTGETQYF
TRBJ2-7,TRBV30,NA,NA,TGTGCCTGGAGTCTGGGACATCAGGAGAGCGAGCAGTACTTC,CAWSLGHQESEQYF
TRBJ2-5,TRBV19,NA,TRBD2,TGTGCCAGTAGTAAGGGGACTAGCGGGGGCGAGACCCAGTACTTC,CASSKGTSGGETQYF